The clone carrying this T cell receptor beta chain was found many times. What it binds is not known. Germline V gene lookup returns CDR1 SQVTM and CDR2 ANQGSEA. CDR3 size: 11 residues. V dropped 3 bases and J dropped 7 bases, with 9 bases sitting between them. This specimen comes from a study of Graves' ophthalmopathy and Graves' hyperthyroidism. About the research overall: At initial diagnosis, peripheral blood was obtained, and this preceded any treatment. Study observations and caveats: Blood also contained most of the expanded thyroid clonotypes above 0.001 frequency. For separating ophthalmopathy from stable hyperthyroidism, a 13-signature model gave around 86% sensitivity and 75% to 83% specificity.

Amplification of TCR beta CDR3 regions used RNA transcripts. The library came from an HTBI-primed first-round RT-PCR and a second-round multiplex PCR. TCRdb processed the multiplex PCR reads anew with MiXCR; each CDR3 protein has one entry. In the table there are 350,000 to 450,000 distinct CDR3 sequences, roughly 18% of which are singletons. Sequencing used peripheral blood. The V and J genes are TRBV29-1 and TRBJ2-5; D is unclear. The TCR comes from a woman aged 18-29 years with Graves' ophthalmopathy. CDR3: CSVEIAGTQYF. The CDR3 DNA follows: TGCAGCGTTGAGATCGCCGGGACCCAGTACTTC. Complete variable domain (other parts from reference TRBV29-1 and TRBJ2-5): SAVISQKPSRDICQRGTSLTIQCQVDSQVTMMFWYRQQPGQSLTLIATANQGSEATYESGFVIDKFPISRPNLTFSTLTVSNMSPEDSSIYLCSVEIAGTQYFGPGTRLLVL.